This TCR beta chain was profiled in a study of blood T cell repertoires in COVID-19. The V end lost 1 base, the J end lost 1 base, and 14 bases lay between the germline ends. The CDR3 extends over 18 amino acids. Germline V lookup: CDR1 WSHSY, CDR2 SAAADI. Produced via immunoSEQ multiplex PCR; TCRdb's table is partial and in-frame only. The table lists about 320,000 clones, nearly 90% of them singletons. The sequencing input was PBMCs or T cells enriched from blood (not recorded which). The chain links TRBV10-2 to TRBJ1-6; tentative D call: TRBD1 (6 bases). The TCR was taken from a woman younger than 45 who had recovered from COVID-19. The CDR3 DNA follows: TGCGCCAGCAGTGAGTTTTCAGGGGCGCGGTCCTATAATTCACCCCTCCACTTT. Amino acid sequence: CASSEFSGARSYNSPLHF.